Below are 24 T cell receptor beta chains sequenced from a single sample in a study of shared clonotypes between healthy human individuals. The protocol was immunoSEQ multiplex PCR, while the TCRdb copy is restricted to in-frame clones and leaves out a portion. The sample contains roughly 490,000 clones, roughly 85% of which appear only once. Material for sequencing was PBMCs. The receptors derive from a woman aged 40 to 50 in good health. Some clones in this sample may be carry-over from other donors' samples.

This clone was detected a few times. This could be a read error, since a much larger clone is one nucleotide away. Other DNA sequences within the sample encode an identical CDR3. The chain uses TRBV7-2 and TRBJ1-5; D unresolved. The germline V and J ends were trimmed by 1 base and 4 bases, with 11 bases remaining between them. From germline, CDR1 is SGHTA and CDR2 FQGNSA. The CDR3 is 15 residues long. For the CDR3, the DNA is TGTGCCAGCAGCTTAGGGGTAAGGGAAAATCAGCCCCAGCATTTT. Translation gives CASSLGVRENQPQHF.

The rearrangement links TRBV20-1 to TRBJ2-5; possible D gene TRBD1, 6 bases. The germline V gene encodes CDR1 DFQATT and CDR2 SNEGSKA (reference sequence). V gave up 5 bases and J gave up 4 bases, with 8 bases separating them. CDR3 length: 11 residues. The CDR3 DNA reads TGCAGTGCTGGGGGCCCAGAGACCCAGTACTTC. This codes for CSAGGPETQYF.

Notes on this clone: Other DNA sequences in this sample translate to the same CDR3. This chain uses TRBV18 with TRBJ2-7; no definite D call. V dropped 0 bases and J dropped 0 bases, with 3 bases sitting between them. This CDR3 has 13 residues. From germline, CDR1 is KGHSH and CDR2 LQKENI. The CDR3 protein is CASSPPSSYEQYF. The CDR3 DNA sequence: TGTGCCAGCTCACCACCTAGCTCCTACGAGCAGTACTTC. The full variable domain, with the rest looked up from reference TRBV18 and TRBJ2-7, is NAGVMQNPRHLVRRRGQEARLRCSPMKGHSHVYWYRQLPEEGLKFMVYLQKENIIDESGMPKERFSAEFPKEGPSILRIQQVVRGDSAAYFCASSPPSSYEQYFGPGTRLTVT.

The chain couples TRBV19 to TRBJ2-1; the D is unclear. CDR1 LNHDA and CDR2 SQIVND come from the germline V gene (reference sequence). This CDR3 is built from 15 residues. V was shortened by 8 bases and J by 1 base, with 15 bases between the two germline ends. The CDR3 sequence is CASASAVPSYNEQFF. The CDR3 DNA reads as TGTGCCAGTGCCTCGGCGGTGCCGTCCTACAATGAGCAGTTCTTC.

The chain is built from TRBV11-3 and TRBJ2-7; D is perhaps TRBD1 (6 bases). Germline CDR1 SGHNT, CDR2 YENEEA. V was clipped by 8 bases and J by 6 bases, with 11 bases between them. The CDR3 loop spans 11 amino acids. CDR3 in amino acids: CASYTGCEQYF. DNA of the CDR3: TGTGCCAGCTATACAGGGTGCGAGCAGTACTTC.

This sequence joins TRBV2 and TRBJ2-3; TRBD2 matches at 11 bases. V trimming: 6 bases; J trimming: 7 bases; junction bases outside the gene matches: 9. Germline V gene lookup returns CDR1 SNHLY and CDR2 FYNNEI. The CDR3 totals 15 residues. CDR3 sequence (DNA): TGTGCCAGCAGGCAATTAGCGGGAGGGCCTAATACGCAGTATTTT. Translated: CASRQLAGGPNTQYF.

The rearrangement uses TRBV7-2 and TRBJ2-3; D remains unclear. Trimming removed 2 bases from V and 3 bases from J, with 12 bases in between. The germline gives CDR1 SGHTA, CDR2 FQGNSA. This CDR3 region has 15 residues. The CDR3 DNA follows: TGTGCCAGCAGCTTACGGTCCCTGGGGACAGATACGCAGTATTTT. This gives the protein CASSLRSLGTDTQYF.

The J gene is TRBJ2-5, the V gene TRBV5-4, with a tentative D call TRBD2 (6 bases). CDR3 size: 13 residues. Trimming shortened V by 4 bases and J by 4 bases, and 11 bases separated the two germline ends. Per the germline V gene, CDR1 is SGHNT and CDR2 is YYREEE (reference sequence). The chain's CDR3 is CASSVGLGETQYF. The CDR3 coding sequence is TGTGCCAGCAGCGTGGGACTCGGAGAGACCCAGTACTTC.

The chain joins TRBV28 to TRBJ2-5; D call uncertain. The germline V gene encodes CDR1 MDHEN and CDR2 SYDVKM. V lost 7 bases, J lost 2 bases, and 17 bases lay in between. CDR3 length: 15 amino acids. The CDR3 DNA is TGTGCCAGCACGCCTGTGATGAGGAGTCAAGAGACCCAGTACTTC. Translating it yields CASTPVMRSQETQYF.

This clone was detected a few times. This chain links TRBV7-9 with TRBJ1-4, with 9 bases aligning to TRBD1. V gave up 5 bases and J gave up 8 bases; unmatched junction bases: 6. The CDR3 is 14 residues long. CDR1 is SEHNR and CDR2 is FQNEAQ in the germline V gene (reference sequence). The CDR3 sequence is CASSAGTGQEKLFF. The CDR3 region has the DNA TGTGCCAGCAGCGCCGGGACAGGGCAAGAAAAACTGTTTTTT.

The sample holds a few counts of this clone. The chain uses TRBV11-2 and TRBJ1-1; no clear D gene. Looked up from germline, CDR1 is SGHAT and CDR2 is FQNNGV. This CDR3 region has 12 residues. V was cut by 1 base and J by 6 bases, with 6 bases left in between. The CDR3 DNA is TGTGCCAGCAGCTTAGTAGCGGCTGAAGCTTTCTTT. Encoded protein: CASSLVAAEAFF.

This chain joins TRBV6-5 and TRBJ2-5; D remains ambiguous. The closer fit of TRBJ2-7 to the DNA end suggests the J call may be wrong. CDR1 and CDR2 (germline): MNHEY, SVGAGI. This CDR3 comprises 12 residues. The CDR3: CASSPGVYEQYF. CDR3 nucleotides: TGTGCCAGCAGCCCTGGGGTTTACGAGCAGTACTTC.

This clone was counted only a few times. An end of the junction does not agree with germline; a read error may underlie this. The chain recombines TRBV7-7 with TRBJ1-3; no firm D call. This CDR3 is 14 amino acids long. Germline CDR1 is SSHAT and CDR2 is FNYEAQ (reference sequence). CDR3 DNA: TGTGCTAGCAGCTTAGCTTTCCCTCCAAACACCATATATTTT. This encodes CASSLAFPPNTIYF.

The CDR3 is CASSKWTESNTGELFF. The CDR3 nucleotides read TGTGCCAGCTCCAAATGGACGGAGTCCAACACCGGGGAGCTGTTTTTT. The V and J genes are TRBV18 and TRBJ2-2; D ambiguous. The V and J ends lost 6 bases and 2 bases respectively, with 16 bases between them. The CDR3 runs to 16 residues. The germline V gene has CDR1 KGHSH and CDR2 LQKENI.

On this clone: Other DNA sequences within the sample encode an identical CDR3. This CDR3 reads CATSRDAGSYNEQFF. For the CDR3, the DNA is TGTGCCACCAGCAGAGACGCCGGTTCCTACAATGAGCAGTTCTTC. The chain recombines TRBV15 with TRBJ2-1; the D is unclear. This CDR3 region has 15 residues. Germline CDR1 is LNHNV and CDR2 is YYDKDF (reference sequence). V dropped 0 bases and J dropped 1 base, with 7 bases sitting between them.

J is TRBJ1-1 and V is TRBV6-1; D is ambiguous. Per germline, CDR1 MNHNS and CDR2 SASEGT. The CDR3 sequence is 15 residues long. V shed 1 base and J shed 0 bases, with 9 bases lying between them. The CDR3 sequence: CASSEGEDMNTEAFF. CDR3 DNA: TGTGCCAGCAGTGAAGGGGAAGATATGAACACTGAAGCTTTCTTT.

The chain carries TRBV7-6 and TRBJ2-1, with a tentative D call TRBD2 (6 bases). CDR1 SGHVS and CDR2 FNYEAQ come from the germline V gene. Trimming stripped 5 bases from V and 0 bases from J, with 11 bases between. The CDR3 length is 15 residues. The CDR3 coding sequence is TGTGCCAGCAGCCCTGGGGGGAGCTCCTACAATGAGCAGTTCTTC. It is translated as CASSPGGSSYNEQFF.

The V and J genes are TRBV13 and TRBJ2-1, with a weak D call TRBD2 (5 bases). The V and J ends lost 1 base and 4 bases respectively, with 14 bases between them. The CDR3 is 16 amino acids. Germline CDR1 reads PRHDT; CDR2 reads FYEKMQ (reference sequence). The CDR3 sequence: CASSLEALATYNEQFF. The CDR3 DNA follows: TGTGCCAGCAGCTTAGAGGCGTTAGCGACATACAATGAGCAGTTCTTC.

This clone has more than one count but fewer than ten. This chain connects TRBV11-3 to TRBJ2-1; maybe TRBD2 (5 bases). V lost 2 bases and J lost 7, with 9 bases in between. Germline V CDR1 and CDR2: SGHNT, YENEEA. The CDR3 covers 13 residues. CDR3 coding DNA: TGTGCCAGCAGCTTAATGAGGGTTAATGAGCAGTTCTTC. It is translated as CASSLMRVNEQFF.

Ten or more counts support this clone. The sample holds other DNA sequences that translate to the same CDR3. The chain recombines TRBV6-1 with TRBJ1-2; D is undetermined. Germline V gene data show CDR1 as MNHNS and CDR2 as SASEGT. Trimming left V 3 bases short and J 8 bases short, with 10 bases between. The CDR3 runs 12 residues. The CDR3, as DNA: TGTGCCAGCAGTGAGGCAGGCCGGGGCTACACCTTC. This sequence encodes CASSEAGRGYTF.

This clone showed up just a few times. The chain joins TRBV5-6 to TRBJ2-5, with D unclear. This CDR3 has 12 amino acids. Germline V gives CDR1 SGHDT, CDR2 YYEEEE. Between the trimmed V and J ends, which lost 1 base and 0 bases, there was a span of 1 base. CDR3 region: CASSLNQETQYF. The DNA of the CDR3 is TGTGCCAGCAGCTTGAACCAAGAGACCCAGTACTTC.

The CDR3: CASRAGQETQYF. The CDR3 region has the DNA TGTGCCAGCAGAGCAGGACAAGAGACCCAGTACTTC. The genes are TRBV6-1 and TRBJ2-5; D call uncertain. The V end lost 6 bases, the J end lost 2 bases, and 7 bases lay between the germline ends. This CDR3 contains 12 residues. Germline-derived CDR1 and CDR2 are MNHNS and SASEGT.

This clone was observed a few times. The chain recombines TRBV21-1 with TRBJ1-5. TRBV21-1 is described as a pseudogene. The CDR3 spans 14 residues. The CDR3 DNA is TGTGCCAGCAGCAAACTTTGGGGAAATCAGCCCCAGCATTTT. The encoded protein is CASSKLWGNQPQHF.

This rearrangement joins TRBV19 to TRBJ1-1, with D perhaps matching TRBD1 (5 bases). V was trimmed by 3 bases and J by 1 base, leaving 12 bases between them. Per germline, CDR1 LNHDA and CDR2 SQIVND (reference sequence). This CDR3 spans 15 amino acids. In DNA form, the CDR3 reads TGTGCCAGTAGTATCGAGGCAGGGAGGAACACTGAAGCTTTCTTT. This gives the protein CASSIEAGRNTEAFF.